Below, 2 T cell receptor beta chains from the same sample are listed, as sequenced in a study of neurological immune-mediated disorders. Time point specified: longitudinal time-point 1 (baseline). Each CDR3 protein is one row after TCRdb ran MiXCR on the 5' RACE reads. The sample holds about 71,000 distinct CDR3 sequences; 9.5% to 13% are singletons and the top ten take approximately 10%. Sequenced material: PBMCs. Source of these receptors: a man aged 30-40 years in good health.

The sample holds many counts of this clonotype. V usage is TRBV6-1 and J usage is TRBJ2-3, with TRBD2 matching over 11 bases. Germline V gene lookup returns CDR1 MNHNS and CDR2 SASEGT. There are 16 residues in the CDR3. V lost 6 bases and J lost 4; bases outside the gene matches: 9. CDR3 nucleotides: TGTGCCAGCAGCCACACTAGCGGGAGAGGGGCAGATACGCAGTATTTT. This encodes CASSHTSGRGADTQYF.

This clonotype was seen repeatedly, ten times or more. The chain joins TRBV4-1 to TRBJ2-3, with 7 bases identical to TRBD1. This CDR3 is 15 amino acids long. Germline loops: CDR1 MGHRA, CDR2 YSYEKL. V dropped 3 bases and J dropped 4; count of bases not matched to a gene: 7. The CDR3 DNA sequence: TGCGCCAGCAGCCACGTCAGGGGGACGGCAGATACGCAGTATTTT. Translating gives CASSHVRGTADTQYF.